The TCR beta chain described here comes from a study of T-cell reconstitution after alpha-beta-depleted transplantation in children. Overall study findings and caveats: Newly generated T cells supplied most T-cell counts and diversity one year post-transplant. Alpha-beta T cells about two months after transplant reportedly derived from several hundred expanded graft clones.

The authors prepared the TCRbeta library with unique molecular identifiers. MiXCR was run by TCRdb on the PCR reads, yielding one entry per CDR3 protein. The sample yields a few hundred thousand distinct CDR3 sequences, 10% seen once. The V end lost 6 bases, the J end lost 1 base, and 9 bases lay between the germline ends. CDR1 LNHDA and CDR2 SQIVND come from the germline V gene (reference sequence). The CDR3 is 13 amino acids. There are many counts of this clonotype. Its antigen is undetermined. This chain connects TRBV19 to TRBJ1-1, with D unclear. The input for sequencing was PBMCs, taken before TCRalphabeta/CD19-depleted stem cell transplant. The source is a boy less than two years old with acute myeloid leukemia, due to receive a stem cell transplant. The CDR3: CASRLSENTEAFF. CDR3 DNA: TGTGCCAGTAGGCTCTCAGAGAACACTGAAGCTTTCTTT.